A single sample gave rise to the 11 T cell receptor beta chains below, sequenced in a study of blood T cell repertoires in COVID-19. Method: immunoSEQ multiplex PCR; TCRdb's copy keeps in-frame clones and lacks some. The data hold roughly 190,000 clones, with about 83% observed a single time. Sequencing was done on a sample of peripheral blood. The source of these receptors is a man in his fifties or sixties with active or convalescent COVID-19.

This clone was picked up one time. This chain connects TRBV29-1 to TRBJ1-5; 9 bases align to TRBD1. This CDR3 comprises 14 residues. The germline V gene has CDR1 SQVTM and CDR2 ANQGSEA. The trim removed 6 bases at V and 0 bases at J, leaving 3 bases unmatched. This CDR3 reads CSVAQGASNQPQHF. CDR3 nucleotides: TGCAGCGTGGCACAGGGGGCTAGCAATCAGCCCCAGCATTTT.

This chain joins TRBV7-8 and TRBJ1-5; 8 bases fit TRBD1. Trimming at V came to 5 bases and at J to 6 bases, leaving 12 bases not matched to a gene. Germline CDR1 reads SGHVS; CDR2 reads FQNEAQ. CDR3 length: 16 amino acids. CDR3 in DNA: TGTGCCAGCAGCCGGACAGGGCAGGCCGCCGTTCAGCCCCAGCATTTT. It specifies CASSRTGQAAVQPQHF.

This sequence joins TRBV13 and TRBJ2-7, with 7 bases matching TRBD1. V lost 6 bases, J lost 5 bases, and 13 bases stayed unmatched. CDR1 is PRHDT and CDR2 is FYEKMQ in the germline V gene (reference sequence). There are 15 residues in the CDR3. The CDR3 loop reads CASSESDRVQHEQYF. The CDR3 DNA reads TGTGCCAGCAGTGAAAGCGACAGGGTCCAACACGAGCAGTACTTC.

The chain combines TRBV6-5 with TRBJ1-2; D gene unclear. CDR3 length equals 14 residues. Trimming pared 7 bases from V and 2 bases from J, leaving 14 bases between. Germline CDR1 reads MNHEY; CDR2 reads SVGAGI. DNA of the CDR3: TGTGCCAGCACCCAAGTTAGAGGGAACTATGGCTACACCTTC. This codes for CASTQVRGNYGYTF.

V and J are TRBV27 and TRBJ1-2; D perhaps matches TRBD1 (5 bases). The germline V gene has CDR1 MNHEY and CDR2 SMNVEV (reference sequence). The CDR3 consists of 13 residues. Trimming cost V 5 bases and J 5 bases, with 12 bases left between them. The CDR3 coding sequence is TGTGCCAGCAGTCCGGGGGTAAAATATGGCTACACCTTC. It specifies CASSPGVKYGYTF.

The V and J genes are TRBV18 and TRBJ2-5, with 9 bases aligning to TRBD2. The CDR3 length is 17 residues. The V and J ends lost 0 bases and 1 base, in that order; junction bases with no gene match: 6. Germline CDR1 is KGHSH and CDR2 is LQKENI. The DNA for the CDR3 is TGTGCCAGCTCACCACCGGGGTCTAGCGGGATCCAAGAGACCCAGTACTTC. It specifies CASSPPGSSGIQETQYF.

The V and J genes are TRBV27 and TRBJ2-1; 10 positions agree with TRBD2. Per the germline V gene, CDR1 is MNHEY and CDR2 is SMNVEV (reference sequence). This CDR3 is built from 17 residues. V was pared by 4 bases and J by 5 bases, with 11 bases of the junction left unmatched. CDR3 DNA sequence: TGTGCCAGCAGTTCCCTCTATCTAGCGGGAGTAGACAATGAGCAGTTCTTC. Translated: CASSSLYLAGVDNEQFF.

This chain links TRBV7-8 with TRBJ2-6, with D tentatively TRBD1 (5 bases). V lost 1 base and J lost 2, with 9 bases in between. There are 16 residues in the CDR3. Germline V lookup: CDR1 SGHVS, CDR2 FQNEAQ. CDR3 sequence (DNA): TGTGCCAGCAGCTTAGTAGGGGCACCTGGGGCCAACGTCCTGACTTTC. It specifies CASSLVGAPGANVLTF.

The CDR3 nucleotides read TGTGCCAGCAGCTTGACAGAGGCCACTGAAGCTTTCTTT. Translating it yields CASSLTEATEAFF. The chain uses TRBV7-9 and TRBJ1-1; tentative D call: TRBD1 (5 bases). The CDR3 contains 13 residues. Germline V lookup: CDR1 SEHNR, CDR2 FQNEAQ (reference sequence). V lost 3 bases and J lost 4, with 9 bases in between.

This clone was counted between two and nine times. This rearrangement joins TRBV5-6 to TRBJ2-7; D is unresolved. Germline-derived CDR1 and CDR2 are SGHDT and YYEEEE. The CDR3 contains 13 residues. Trimming removed 4 bases from V and 3 bases from J, with 11 bases in between. The CDR3 sequence: CASSKDLSYEQYF. The DNA of the CDR3 is TGTGCCAGCAGCAAAGACTTGAGCTACGAGCAGTACTTC.

Regarding this clone: This is likely a read error, given that the CDR3 carries no conserved phenylalanine or tryptophan at its end. The DNA is left out, because the CDR3 cannot be placed on it with certainty; the CDR3 is given as TCRdb lists it. The chain joins TRBV2 to TRBJ1-5; the table's D gene call, TRBD1, was not cross checked with the DNA. The CDR3 totals 13 residues, both ends included. The germline gives CDR1 SNHLY, CDR2 FYNNEI. The CDR3: CASSLRTGSRIGI.